The T cell receptor beta chain under discussion was sequenced for a study of cytomegalovirus exposure and HLA in healthy donors. Study context: In an early release, HLA-typed donors contributed some 80 million unique TCR sequences.

Study outcomes and limitations: A later analysis linked a missense DCLRE1C variant to TCR beta V- and J-gene trimming. Overall, around 160 TCR beta chains were annotated as cytomegalovirus-associated.

Germline lookup yields CDR1 SGHNT and CDR2 YYREEE (reference sequence). The CDR3 extends over 14 amino acids. The V and J ends lost 4 bases and 3 bases, in that order; junction bases with no gene match: 7. Nominally healthy donors were sampled, though unrecorded immune exposures were likely. PCR primers comprised 60 Vbeta and 13 Jbeta primers. The repertoire was sequenced with immunoSEQ multiplex PCR; TCRdb's copy has only in-frame clones and lacks some. Seen here are roughly 150,000 clones, approximately 80% observed once, and the top ten hold more than 3.5%. Note on this clone: Its specificity is unknown.

The J gene is TRBJ2-7, the V gene TRBV5-4; 7 nucleotides agree with TRBD2. The sample consisted of PBMCs. This TCR came from a woman aged 35 to 49 in good health and CMV-seropositive. The CDR3 sequence is CASSGGGFGYEQYF. The CDR3 DNA follows: TGTGCCAGCAGCGGGGGGGGGTTTGGCTACGAGCAGTACTTC.